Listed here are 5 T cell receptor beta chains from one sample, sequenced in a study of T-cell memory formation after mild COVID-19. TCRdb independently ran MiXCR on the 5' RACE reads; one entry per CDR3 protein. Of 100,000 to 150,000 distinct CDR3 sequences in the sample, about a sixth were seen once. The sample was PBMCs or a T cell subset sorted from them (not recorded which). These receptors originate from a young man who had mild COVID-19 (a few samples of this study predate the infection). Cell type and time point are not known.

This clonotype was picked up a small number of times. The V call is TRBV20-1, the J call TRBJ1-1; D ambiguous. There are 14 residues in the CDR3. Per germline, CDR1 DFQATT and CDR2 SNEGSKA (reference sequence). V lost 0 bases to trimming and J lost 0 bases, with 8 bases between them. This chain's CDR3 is CSARDPRMNTEAFF. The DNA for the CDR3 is TGCAGTGCTAGAGATCCACGGATGAACACTGAAGCTTTCTTT.

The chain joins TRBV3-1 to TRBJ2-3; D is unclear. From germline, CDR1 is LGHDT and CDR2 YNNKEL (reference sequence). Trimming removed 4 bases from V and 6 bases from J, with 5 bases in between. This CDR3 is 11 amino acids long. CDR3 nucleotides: TGTGCCAGCAGCCTGTATGATACGCAGTATTTT. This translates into CASSLYDTQYF.

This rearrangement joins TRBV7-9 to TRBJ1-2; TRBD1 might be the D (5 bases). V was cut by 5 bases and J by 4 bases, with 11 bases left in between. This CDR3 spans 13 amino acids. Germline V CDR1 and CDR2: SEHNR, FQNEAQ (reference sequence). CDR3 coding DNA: TGTGCCAGCAGCCCCCCTGGGACCTATGGCTACACCTTC. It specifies CASSPPGTYGYTF.

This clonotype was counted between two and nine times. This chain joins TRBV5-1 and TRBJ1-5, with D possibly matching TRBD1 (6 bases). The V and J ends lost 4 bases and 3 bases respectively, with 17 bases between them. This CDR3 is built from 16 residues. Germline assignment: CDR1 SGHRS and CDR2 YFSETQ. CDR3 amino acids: CASSEFPTGSNQPQHF. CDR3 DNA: TGCGCCAGCAGCGAATTCCCGACAGGTTCCAATCAGCCCCAGCATTTT.

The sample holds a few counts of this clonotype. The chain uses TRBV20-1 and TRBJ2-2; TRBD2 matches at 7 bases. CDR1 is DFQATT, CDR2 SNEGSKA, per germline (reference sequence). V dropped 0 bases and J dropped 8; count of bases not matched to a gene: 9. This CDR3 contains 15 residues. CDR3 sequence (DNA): TGCAGTGCTAGAGATGGAGGTCTAGCGGCGGGGGAGCTGTTTTTT. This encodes CSARDGGLAAGELFF.